One sample yielded the 22 T cell receptor beta chains listed below, sequenced in a study of radiotherapy plus CTLA-4 blockade in lung cancer (dated by TCRdb to the late 2010s). The library was obtained by the immunoSEQ multiplex PCR assay. TCRdb re-hosts the immuneACCESS table, in-frame sequences only. Its copies lack some clones; in the studies checked, an unresolved V gene accounts for under half of them, and the cause for the rest is not known. Counted in this sample were around 82,000 clones; 78% of them appeared once. Over 20% of the sample goes to the ten largest clones. The specimen comprised peripheral blood, sampled from a patient treated with radiotherapy plus ipilimumab. The receptors stem from a human donor with non-small cell lung cancer whose response to radiotherapy plus ipilimumab could not be evaluated. Some clones in this sample may be carry-over from other donors' samples.

This rearrangement joins TRBV5-1 to TRBJ2-7, with 9 nucleotides matching TRBD1. The V and J ends lost 1 base and 1 base, in that order; junction bases with no gene match: 3. The CDR3 has 15 amino acids. CDR1 SGHRS and CDR2 YFSETQ come from the germline V gene. CDR3 in amino acids: CASSLRDRASYEQYF. As DNA, the CDR3 is TGCGCCAGCAGCTTGAGGGACAGGGCATCCTACGAGCAGTACTTC.

In its sample, this clone was seen a few times. This chain connects TRBV9 to TRBJ1-6, with D possibly being TRBD1 (5 bases). V was shortened by 2 bases and J by 7 bases, with 10 bases between the two germline ends. The germline V gene has CDR1 SGDLS and CDR2 YYNGEE. This CDR3 has 14 residues. The CDR3 loop reads CASSVGGANSPLHF. The CDR3 region has the DNA TGTGCCAGCAGCGTTGGAGGGGCCAATTCACCCCTCCACTTT.

The chain employs TRBV29-1 and TRBJ2-5, with 8 bases identical to TRBD1. The end of the DNA aligns better with TRBJ2-7, so the J call may be wrong. Germline lookup yields CDR1 SQVTM and CDR2 ANQGSEA. The CDR3 has 13 amino acids. CDR3 sequence (DNA): TGCAGCGTTGGACCGACAGGGGTTGACGAGCAGTACTTC. Encoded protein: CSVGPTGVDEQYF.

The chain joins TRBV7-2 to TRBJ2-5; D is uncertain. The germline V and J ends were trimmed by 3 bases and 5 bases, with 4 bases remaining between them. This CDR3 is built from 11 residues. Germline V gene data show CDR1 as SGHTA and CDR2 as FQGNSA. The CDR3 loop reads CASSFRETQYF. The DNA for the CDR3 is TGTGCCAGCAGCTTCAGGGAGACCCAGTACTTC.

The chain uses TRBV10-2 and TRBJ1-2, with D possibly being TRBD1 (5 bases). Looked up from germline, CDR1 is WSHSY and CDR2 is SAAADI. V was shortened by 7 bases and J by 8 bases, with 20 bases between the two germline ends. This CDR3 spans 14 amino acids. The CDR3 sequence is CASTPPGGTGGYTF. The CDR3, as DNA: TGCGCCAGCACCCCGCCGGGAGGGACTGGGGGCTACACCTTC.

The gene calls are TRBV18 and TRBJ2-7; no clear D. Germline lookup yields CDR1 KGHSH and CDR2 LQKENI. The CDR3 is made up of 16 amino acids. V was pared by 4 bases and J by 0 bases, with 16 bases between. The CDR3 DNA sequence: TGTGCCAGCTCACAGTCAGACCGAAGAGGCTCCTACGAGCAGTACTTC. Its protein product is CASSQSDRRGSYEQYF. The full variable domain, in which reference TRBV18 and TRBJ2-7 provide the parts outside the CDR3, is NAGVMQNPRHLVRRRGQEARLRCSPMKGHSHVYWYRQLPEEGLKFMVYLQKENIIDESGMPKERFSAEFPKEGPSILRIQQVVRGDSAAYFCASSQSDRRGSYEQYFGPGTRLTVT.

The V call is TRBV2, the J call TRBJ2-1; TRBD2 agrees at 13 bases. V dropped 7 bases and J dropped 4; count of bases not matched to a gene: 10. CDR1 is SNHLY and CDR2 is FYNNEI in the germline V gene. The CDR3 length is 17 residues. The CDR3 nucleotides read TGTGCCAGCACCGGGACTAGCGGGGTGCTAGTATACAATGAGCAGTTCTTC. Translation gives CASTGTSGVLVYNEQFF.

V and J are TRBV27 and TRBJ1-2, with a tentative D call TRBD1 (6 bases). The CDR3 runs to 13 residues. Trimming cost V 5 bases and J 4 bases, with 11 bases left between them. The V gene's germline CDR1 is MNHEY and CDR2 SMNVEV (reference sequence). CDR3 bases: TGTGCCAGCAGTCCAACAGGGAGCTATGGCTACACCTTC. Its translation is CASSPTGSYGYTF.

The CDR3 nucleotides are TGTGCCAGCAGCCAAACAGGGGGCTCCTACAATGAGCAGTTCTTC. Translation gives CASSQTGGSYNEQFF. This chain links TRBV11-1 with TRBJ2-1, with 8 bases that match TRBD1. Germline V gives CDR1 SGHAT, CDR2 FQDESV (reference sequence). J lost 0 bases, V lost 5 bases, and 3 bases had no gene match. The CDR3 runs to 15 residues. Using reference TRBV11-1 and TRBJ2-1 for the parts outside the CDR3, the full variable domain is EAEVAQSPRYKITEKSQAVAFWCDPISGHATLYWYRQILGQGPELLVQFQDESVVDDSQLPKDRFSAERLKGVDSTLKIQPAELGDSAMYLCASSQTGGSYNEQFFGPGTRLTVL.

This sequence joins TRBV7-6 and TRBJ2-1; TRBD2 is a possible D gene (6 bases). V was cut by 2 bases and J by 0 bases, with 14 bases left in between. CDR1 is SGHVS and CDR2 is FNYEAQ in the germline V gene. The CDR3 length is 17 residues. The CDR3 is CASSLRAGLNSYNEQFF. CDR3 nucleotide sequence: TGTGCCAGCAGCTTACGGGCGGGGCTGAACTCCTACAATGAGCAGTTCTTC.

The V gene is TRBV11-1, the J gene TRBJ2-1, with D possibly matching TRBD2 (5 bases). V was cut by 1 base and J by 3 bases, with 16 bases left in between. This CDR3 comprises 17 residues. Germline CDR1 is SGHAT and CDR2 is FQDESV (reference sequence). The CDR3: CASSLGGKGTLYNEQFF. CDR3 DNA: TGTGCCAGCAGCTTAGGAGGGAAGGGAACCCTCTACAATGAGCAGTTCTTC.

The gene calls are TRBV7-9 and TRBJ2-7; 9 nucleotides agree with TRBD2. V was pared by 5 bases and J by 6 bases, with 11 bases of the junction left unmatched. The length of the CDR3 is 15 residues. The germline V gene encodes CDR1 SEHNR and CDR2 FQNEAQ (reference sequence). The DNA of the CDR3 is TGTGCCAGCAGCCAAGAGCGAGCGGGGGGCAGCGAGCAGTACTTC. This translates into CASSQERAGGSEQYF.

This sequence joins TRBV27 and TRBJ1-1; D not certain. Germline CDR1 and CDR2: MNHEY and SMNVEV (reference sequence). The CDR3 has 13 residues. V was pared by 7 bases and J by 1 base, with 10 bases between. DNA of the CDR3: TGTGCCAGCATGTTGAGGCCGAACACTGAAGCTTTCTTT. This translates into CASMLRPNTEAFF.

Only one count was recorded for this clone. V is TRBV7-6 and J is TRBJ2-7; no firm D call. The CDR3 runs 13 residues. Germline values: CDR1 SGHVS, CDR2 FNYEAQ. V was cut by 5 bases and J by 5 bases, with 13 bases left in between. The chain's CDR3 is CASSAEWAHEQYF. The DNA of the CDR3 is TGTGCCAGCAGCGCAGAGTGGGCCCACGAGCAGTACTTC. Filled out from reference TRBV7-6 and TRBJ2-7, the complete variable domain reads GAGVSQSPRYKVTKRGQDVALRCDPISGHVSLYWYRQALGQGPEFLTYFNYEAQQDKSGLPNDRFSAERPEGSISTLTIQRTEQRDSAMYRCASSAEWAHEQYFGPGTRLTVT.

This rearrangement joins TRBV19 to TRBJ1-5; 9 bases are shared with TRBD1. Germline V CDR1 and CDR2: LNHDA, SQIVND (reference sequence). V was clipped by 10 bases and J by 7 bases; unmatched bases: 5. This CDR3 has 12 amino acids. The DNA of the CDR3 is TGTGCCACTGGGACAGGGAACCAGCCCCAGCATTTT. It is translated as CATGTGNQPQHF.

The chain couples TRBV11-2 to TRBJ2-7; 7 bases are a match to TRBD1. This CDR3 has 14 residues. J gave up 0 bases and V 5 bases, and 4 bases lay outside the gene matches. CDR1 and CDR2 (germline): SGHAT, FQNNGV. The CDR3 protein is CASSPGTVSYEQYF. CDR3 bases: TGTGCCAGCAGCCCAGGGACAGTCTCCTACGAGCAGTACTTC.

CDR3 sequence: CASSFDRGIQETQYF. The CDR3 DNA sequence: TGTGCCAGCAGTTTTGACAGGGGAATCCAAGAGACCCAGTACTTC. The rearrangement links TRBV27 to TRBJ2-5, with TRBD1 matching 8 bases. The CDR3 has 15 amino acids. The germline gives CDR1 MNHEY, CDR2 SMNVEV (reference sequence). Trimming at V came to 3 bases and at J to 1 base, leaving 4 bases not matched to a gene.

CDR3 DNA: TGTGCCAGCAGTTACGGACAGGGGGAGCTGTTTTTT. Translated: CASSYGQGELFF. The chain combines TRBV6-5 with TRBJ2-2; a possible D gene is TRBD1 (6 bases). CDR1 MNHEY and CDR2 SVGAGI come from the germline V gene. The CDR3 spans 12 residues. The V and J ends lost 2 bases and 8 bases respectively, with 6 bases between them.

The table lists this clone with a few counts. The genes are TRBV5-4 and TRBJ1-6; TRBD1 might be the D (5 bases). Germline-derived CDR1 and CDR2 are SGHNT and YYREEE (reference sequence). Trimming left V 4 bases short and J 8 bases short, with 22 bases between. CDR3 length: 17 residues. This CDR3 reads CASSQALLAGEDSPLHF. In DNA form, the CDR3 reads TGTGCCAGCAGCCAAGCCCTACTCGCGGGGGAAGATTCACCCCTCCACTTT.

The chain employs TRBV5-4 and TRBJ2-2; TRBD1 agrees at 7 bases. CDR1 and CDR2 (germline): SGHNT, YYREEE (reference sequence). With 0 bases clipped from V and 5 bases from J, the junction kept 7 bases outside the gene matches. The CDR3 covers 16 residues. CDR3 DNA: TGTGCCAGCAGCTTGGGAGAAAGGGGGCGGACCGGGGAGCTGTTTTTT. It encodes CASSLGERGRTGELFF.

This clone was seen a few times. The CDR3 region is CASSPGQGGYGNTIYF. DNA of the CDR3: TGTGCCAGCAGCCCCGGACAGGGGGGTTATGGAAACACCATATATTTT. This rearrangement joins TRBV7-8 to TRBJ1-3; 10 nucleotides align to TRBD1. This CDR3 is 16 amino acids long. Germline V lookup: CDR1 SGHVS, CDR2 FQNEAQ. The junction had 7 bases not matched to a gene; V was cut back by 5 bases and J by 3 bases.

The rearrangement joins TRBV30 to TRBJ1-2; the D is unclear. This CDR3 comprises 12 residues. Trimming removed 4 bases from V and 4 bases from J, with 10 bases in between. Germline V gene lookup returns CDR1 GTSNPN and CDR2 SVGIG (reference sequence). CDR3 protein: CAWMGVPYGYTF. For the CDR3, the DNA is TGTGCCTGGATGGGAGTTCCCTATGGCTACACCTTC. The whole variable domain, filled in from reference TRBV30 and TRBJ1-2, reads SQTIHQWPATLVQPVGSPLSLECTVEGTSNPNLYWYRQAAGRGLQLLFYSVGIGQISSEVPQNLSASRPQDRQFILSSKKLLLSDSGFYLCAWMGVPYGYTFGSGTRLTVV.